The 26 T cell receptor beta chains reported below all come from one sample, sequenced in a study of monozygotic twins with inflammatory bowel disease. No DNA is given; TCRdb re-called the 5' RACE reads and lists each CDR3 protein once. The clone table shows under 200,000 distinct CDR3 sequences, with the ten largest holding 2.5% to 3%. The sequenced sample was blood. These receptors all come from a human donor with ulcerative colitis or Crohn's disease, or a healthy co-twin of an affected twin (not recorded which).

V usage is TRBV12-2 and J usage is TRBJ2-2. TRBV12-2 is a pseudogene locus. The CDR3 is 13 amino acids. The chain's CDR3 is CASRATETGELFF.

V gene TRBV7-8 combines with J gene TRBJ2-3. Germline V gene lookup returns CDR1 SGHVS and CDR2 FQNEAQ. The length of the CDR3 is 12 residues. The CDR3 protein is CASRYSGLTQYF.

The chain couples TRBV20-1 to TRBJ2-7; with no DNA, the TCRdb D assignment of TRBD2 cannot be verified. This CDR3 has 14 residues. Germline-derived CDR1 and CDR2 are DFQATT and SNEGSKA (reference sequence). CDR3 residues: CSARVVAGAYEQYF.

J is TRBJ2-3 and V is TRBV9; TCRdb's assignment of TRBD1 cannot be checked, as there is no DNA. This CDR3 contains 13 residues. The germline gives CDR1 SGDLS, CDR2 YYNGEE. The CDR3 here is CASRGGRGDTQYF.

This rearrangement joins TRBV9 to TRBJ2-3; the TRBD1 assignment by TCRdb is unverifiable without DNA. The CDR3 runs to 16 residues. The germline V gene has CDR1 SGDLS and CDR2 YYNGEE. The CDR3 reads CASSVEDPGVTDTQYF.

The rearrangement uses TRBV28 and TRBJ1-5; TCRdb's assignment of TRBD1 cannot be checked, as there is no DNA. The CDR3 has 14 residues. Per the germline V gene, CDR1 is MDHEN and CDR2 is SYDVKM. CDR3 amino acids: CASSSSGGGQPQHF.

The chain couples TRBV28 to TRBJ1-6. This CDR3 comprises 14 residues. Germline assignment: CDR1 MDHEN and CDR2 SYDVKM. The CDR3 here is CASSVEYRSLRLHF.

The chain employs TRBV20-1 and TRBJ2-1; TCRdb names TRBD2, which stays unverified in the absence of DNA. CDR3 length: 18 residues. Germline CDR1 reads DFQATT; CDR2 reads SNEGSKA (reference sequence). CDR3 residues: CSARDSGGRASVGNEQFF.

This rearrangement joins TRBV7-2 to TRBJ2-7; TCRdb's D call, TRBD1, is unchecked because there is no DNA. CDR1 is SGHTA and CDR2 is FQGNSA in the germline V gene. This CDR3 contains 16 residues. CDR3 sequence: CASSAPPFLASYEQYF.

The chain joins TRBV20-1 to TRBJ2-3. Germline CDR1 and CDR2: DFQATT and SNEGSKA (reference sequence). The CDR3 covers 13 residues. The CDR3 loop is CSANQAHTDTQYF.

The rearrangement joins TRBV6-6 to TRBJ1-4. Germline V gene sequence: CDR1 MNHNY, CDR2 SVGAGI (reference sequence). The CDR3 is 14 amino acids. CDR3 residues: CASSLGTRWEKLFF.

The rearrangement joins TRBV30 to TRBJ2-1; the D call from TCRdb, TRBD2, cannot be confirmed without DNA. Germline-derived CDR1 and CDR2 are GTSNPN and SVGIG (reference sequence). The CDR3 sequence is 14 residues long. The CDR3 protein is CASERDPDYNEQFF.

The rearrangement links TRBV4-2 to TRBJ1-2. Germline V CDR1 and CDR2: LGHNA, YNFKEQ. The CDR3 runs 15 residues. This CDR3 reads CASSQDQKPNYGYTF.

The chain links TRBV9 to TRBJ2-7; TCRdb's D call of TRBD2 is untestable without DNA. The germline V gene has CDR1 SGDLS and CDR2 YYNGEE. The CDR3 runs to 15 residues. The CDR3: CASSFGTSGSGEQYF.

The chain has TRBV7-2 and TRBJ2-1. Germline V gene lookup returns CDR1 SGHTA and CDR2 FQGNSA. The CDR3 extends over 12 amino acids. The CDR3 loop reads CASSLAVGSPFF. The whole variable domain, filled in from reference TRBV7-2 and TRBJ2-1, reads GAGVSQSPSNKVTEKGKDVELRCDPISGHTALYWYRQSLGQGLEFLIYFQGNSAPDKSGLPSDRFSAERTGGSVSTLTIQRTQQEDSAVYLCASSLAVGSPFFGPGTRLTVL.

The rearrangement uses TRBV11-3 and TRBJ2-7. Looked up from germline, CDR1 is SGHNT and CDR2 is YENEEA. The CDR3 contains 14 residues. The CDR3 here is CASSLSPSSYEQYF.

The chain is built from TRBV12-3 or TRBV12-4 and TRBJ1-4; the TRBD1 assignment by TCRdb is unverifiable without DNA. The CDR3 sequence is 20 residues long. CDR3 in amino acids: CASSLSGEGGRGFTNEKLFF.

The CDR3 reads CASSLAIGRNNSPLHF. The J gene is TRBJ1-6, the V gene TRBV7-2. CDR3 size: 16 residues. CDR1 and CDR2 from the germline V gene are SGHTA and FQGNSA.

The gene calls are TRBV12-3 or TRBV12-4 and TRBJ2-3; lacking DNA, the TRBD2 call made by TCRdb goes unchecked. CDR3 length: 16 residues. The CDR3: CASLLGSGISTDTQYF.

The chain combines TRBV5-1 with TRBJ2-2; TCRdb designates TRBD1, a call that cannot be tested without DNA. The V gene's germline CDR1 is SGHRS and CDR2 YFSETQ. The CDR3 runs 17 residues. This CDR3 is CASSPTGRTSNTGELFF.

The J gene is TRBJ2-1, the V gene TRBV20-1; with no DNA, the TCRdb D assignment of TRBD2 cannot be verified. The CDR3 has 18 amino acids. In germline, CDR1 is DFQATT, CDR2 SNEGSKA (reference sequence). The CDR3 sequence: CSARERGSGRSGGNEQFF.

The rearrangement links TRBV14 to TRBJ1-1. This CDR3 is built from 12 residues. CDR1 and CDR2 from the germline V gene are SGHDN and FVKESK. The CDR3 sequence is CASSRYSFEAFF.

This sequence joins TRBV7-3 and TRBJ2-3; without DNA, the TCRdb call of TRBD2 cannot be checked. The CDR3 is made up of 16 amino acids. Germline-derived CDR1 and CDR2 are SGHTA and FQGTGA. The CDR3 region is CASSPLNSLSTDTQYF.

V gene TRBV27 combines with J gene TRBJ2-4; TCRdb proposes TRBD1, but this gene call is untestable without DNA. The CDR3 runs 13 residues. CDR1 and CDR2 from the germline V gene are MNHEY and SMNVEV (reference sequence). CDR3 sequence: CASSWDGTNIQYF.

The rearrangement uses TRBV7-9 and TRBJ2-7; TCRdb reports TRBD1, a call that lacks DNA to check it against. Germline V gives CDR1 SEHNR, CDR2 FQNEAQ (reference sequence). The CDR3 runs 15 residues. The CDR3 region is CASSFMGQGGDEQYF.

The chain employs TRBV2 and TRBJ1-5; the TCRdb call, TRBD1, lacks DNA for checking. Germline V gives CDR1 SNHLY, CDR2 FYNNEI. The CDR3 has 14 amino acids. CDR3 in amino acids: CASREDIVNQPQHF.